The T cell receptor beta chain under discussion was sequenced for a study of CD4+ T cells in melanoma. Germline V gene sequence: CDR1 ENHRY, CDR2 SYGVKD. The CDR3 is 13 amino acids. The V segment lost 6 bases and the J segment 8 bases; nucleotides outside the gene matches: 2. TCRdb's table, derived via immunoSEQ multiplex PCR, lists solely in-frame clones and lacks some. Here the sample spans fewer than 150,000 clones, 80% to 95% being singletons. The rearrangement joins TRBV10-3 to TRBJ1-6; 9 bases line up with TRBD1. This sequence was found in a human donor with melanoma. The CDR3, as DNA: TGTGCCATCAGGCGGACAGGGGATTCACCCCTCCACTTT. This gives the protein CAIRRTGDSPLHF.